This is a list of T cell receptor beta chains from one sample in a study of T cell responses to AZD1222 COVID-19 vaccine. Some clones are missing from TCRdb's copy, which holds only in-frame ones; the method was immunoSEQ multiplex PCR. This table has approximately 110,000 clones, 70% to 90% appearing once. The material sequenced was peripheral blood, taken on day 0 of AZD1222 vaccination. The origin of the receptors is an adult in good health. CDR3s include the opening cysteine and the closing phenylalanine or tryptophan. The order of the fields is CDR3 protein, V gene, CDR3 length.

CASSRYSNQPQHF	TRBV9	13
CASSYSGLAGMNEQFF	TRBV6-5	16
CASSLGQGDYNEQFF	TRBV11-2	15
CASSYSVVVGIWAYTEAFF	TRBV6-7	19
CATEPDRGRRGYTF	TRBV15	14
CARSLGEGGGQPQHF	TRBV5-3	15
CASSLSAPETQYF	TRBV11-3	13
CASSRTGEGNTIYF	TRBV6-6	14
CASSRRGTGELFF	TRBV5-1	13
CASSYDAGGFYNEQFF	TRBV6-2/TRBV6-3	16
CASGSRPSGNQPQHF	TRBV12-5	15
CASNGVRGGEQFF	TRBV12-3/TRBV12-4	13
CASSLRGRNTEAFF	TRBV5-1	14
CASSSLLGNTEAFF	TRBV6-6	14
CASRVTWAGTDTQYF	TRBV7-2	15
CASSLLWGSGDSTDTQYF	TRBV11-2	18
CASSGTLAGGTDTQYF	TRBV28	16
CASSRGPSRGAGVVDTQYF	TRBV7-9	19
CASSRPERGTEAFF	TRBV9	14
CASSPGRSFQETQYF	TRBV7-3	15
CASSHPEGAAGNTIYF	TRBV7-2	16
CATTTDSVYNSPLHF	TRBV7-2	15
CASRRSNEKLFF	TRBV5-1	12
CASSWLGHYEQYF	TRBV5-4	13
CASSASPGTGGFGYGYTF	TRBV7-2	18
CATSDPGTVSFTDTQYF	TRBV24-1	17
CASSQEEGFNTF	TRBV3-1/TRBV3-2	12
CASSLSRAGRNEQFF	TRBV27	15
CASSGQIYNEQFF	TRBV19	13
CASSHRGSYNSPLHF	TRBV25-1	15
CASSLGPDEKLFF	TRBV7-3	13
CASSSPGASSYNEQFF	TRBV14	16
CASSPRGGAYNEQFF	TRBV3-1/TRBV3-2	15
CASSLHLPGQGAGNTIYF	TRBV5-5	18
CASSLRTGGAYEETQYF	TRBV7-9	17
CASTSTGTRGEQYF	TRBV19	14
CASSFDRGNEKLFF	TRBV7-2	14
CASGIINTEAFF	TRBV28	12
CASSLGGHGLQPQHF	TRBV5-1	15
CASSYSGVETQYF	TRBV27	13
CATSDSSASSYNEQFF	TRBV24-1	16
CASNRQPYGYTF	TRBV19	12
CASSPWTSGGPHNEQFF	TRBV27	17
CAISDPLEGGELFF	TRBV10-3	14
CASSLARGDRNQPQHF	TRBV7-6	16
CASSSPGTGGYEQYF	TRBV7-3	15
CASSQGILETQYF	TRBV4-1	13
CASSQATSVHNEQFF	TRBV4-2	15